This is a list of T cell receptor beta chains from one sample in a study of shared clonotypes between healthy human individuals. The data were produced by immunoSEQ multiplex PCR, yet TCRdb's version contains in-frame clones alone and is incomplete. The table has millions of clones, approximately 94% seen once; the top ten hold 1.1%. The sample was naive CD8+ T cells sorted from blood. These receptors were obtained from a man aged 18 to 35 in good health. The CDR3 runs from the conserved cysteine through the conserved F or W. The D gene is left open where the match is weak. A clone size is listed for some rows: how often the clone was seen (once, few, many), or a class if it is expanded.

V,size,J,D,length,DNA,CDR3
TRBV7-9,once,TRBJ2-7,.,15,TGTGCCAGCAGCAATTCGGCAACATCACTACGATTGCAGTACTTC,CASSNSATSLRLQYF
TRBV7-9,once,TRBJ2-1,.,14,TGTGCCAGCAGCTTGGTTCCGGGGTGGAATGAGCAGTTCTTC,CASSLVPGWNEQFF
TRBV7-9,.,TRBJ1-1,TRBD1,14,TGTGCCGGCGAGACAGGGGCCCCGAACACTGAAGCTTTCTTT,CAGETGAPNTEAFF
TRBV4-3,.,TRBJ1-4,.,15,TGCGCCAGCAGCCAAGATCGAGCAACTAATGAAAAACTGTTTTTT,CASSQDRATNEKLFF
TRBV19,.,TRBJ2-7,TRBD1,14,TGTGCCAGTAGTTCCTCGACAGGGGCCTACGAGCAGTACTTC,CASSSSTGAYEQYF
TRBV5-4,.,TRBJ2-7,.,16,TGTGCCAGCAGCCTCGGCTTCGGGGACGCGTCCGACGAGCAGTACTTC,CASSLGFGDASDEQYF
TRBV7-9,.,TRBJ2-1,TRBD2,14,TGTGCCAGCAGCTTAGAGGGACTAGCGTTGGAGCAGTTCTTC,CASSLEGLALEQFF
TRBV12-5,.,TRBJ2-7,.,12,TGTGCTAGTGGTCTCTCTCCCTACGAGCAGTACTTC,CASGLSPYEQYF
TRBV6-1,.,TRBJ2-1,.,12,TGTGCCAGCAGTACCCGACGTAATGAGCAGTTCTTC,CASSTRRNEQFF
TRBV28,once,TRBJ2-1,.,14,TGTGCCAGCGGGGGGTCGTCGGGGATTAATGAGCAGTTCTTC,CASGGSSGINEQFF
TRBV20-1,.,TRBJ2-1,.,11,TGCAGTGCGCCGTTAGTGGGTGAGCAGTTCTTC,CSAPLVGEQFF
TRBV28,.,TRBJ2-7,TRBD1,14,TGTGCCAGCAGTTACAGGGGTATGGGCTACGAGCAGTACTTC,CASSYRGMGYEQYF
TRBV11-2,.,TRBJ2-7,.,12,TGTGCCAGCAGCACATCGGGTAGCGAGCAGTACTTC,CASSTSGSEQYF
TRBV10-3,.,TRBJ2-1,TRBD1,15,TGTGCCATCAGTGAGTCCAGGACAGGCTACAATGAGCAGTTCTTC,CAISESRTGYNEQFF
TRBV7-6,.,TRBJ1-6,.,16,TGTGCCAGCAGCTTAGAGGGACCGTCCTATAATTCACCCCTCCACTTT,CASSLEGPSYNSPLHF
TRBV19,.,TRBJ2-7,.,14,TGTGCCAGTAGTTCAGGAGGGGAATCCTACGAGCAGTACTTC,CASSSGGESYEQYF
TRBV7-9,.,TRBJ2-7,.,14,TGTGCCAGCAGCTTTTCGGGACAAGCCTACGAGCAGTACTTC,CASSFSGQAYEQYF
TRBV5-4,.,TRBJ2-7,TRBD1,12,TGTGCCAGCAGCCCGGGACAGGACGAGCAGTACTTC,CASSPGQDEQYF
TRBV5-5,.,TRBJ2-7,.,14,TGTGCCAGCAGCTTGTTTATTGCGGTCTACGAGCAGTACTTC,CASSLFIAVYEQYF
TRBV2,.,TRBJ2-7,.,14,TGTGCCAGCAGTGAACCCGACGGTTCCTACGAGCAGTACTTC,CASSEPDGSYEQYF